The 24 T cell receptor beta chains below come from one sample, sequenced in a study of Tregs in tolerant kidney transplant recipients. Method: immunoSEQ multiplex PCR; TCRdb's copy keeps in-frame clones and lacks some. The sample gives fewer than 80,000 clones, more than 95% of which show up once; nearly 0.35% is in the top ten. Sequenced material: Tregs from blood, taken before the transplant. The receptors derive from a human donor who received a combined kidney and bone marrow transplant.

This chain connects TRBV28 to TRBJ2-4, with TRBD1 as a possible D gene (5 bases). Germline values: CDR1 MDHEN, CDR2 SYDVKM. Trimming took off 5 bases at V and 2 bases at J, with 22 bases between the two ends. CDR3 length: 18 residues. CDR3 protein: CASSPNLSAGWSKNIQYF. The CDR3, as DNA: TGTGCCAGCAGTCCCAATCTGTCAGCAGGGTGGTCCAAAAACATTCAGTACTTC.

The rearrangement uses TRBV6-1 and TRBJ2-7; 7 bases map to TRBD2. This CDR3 comprises 10 residues. Germline assignment: CDR1 MNHNS and CDR2 SASEGT. Losses at the gene ends were 8 bases for V and 9 bases for J; bases not matched to a gene: 4. CDR3 in DNA: TGTGCCAGCGGCCGGGAGGCGCAGTACTTC. Translating gives CASGREAQYF.

The gene calls are TRBV9 and TRBJ2-7, with 8 bases aligning to TRBD2. Germline CDR1 is SGDLS and CDR2 is YYNGEE. The ends lost 6 bases at V and 0 bases at J; junction bases unmatched: 5. This CDR3 has 14 residues. The CDR3: CASTPGTSSYEQYF. The CDR3 DNA sequence: TGTGCCAGCACTCCCGGGACTAGCTCCTACGAGCAGTACTTC.

The chain is built from TRBV6-5 and TRBJ1-1, with D unclear. V lost 3 bases to trimming and J lost 2 bases, with 7 bases between them. This CDR3 contains 13 residues. Germline V lookup: CDR1 MNHEY, CDR2 SVGAGI. The CDR3 DNA is TGTGCCAGCAGTTATACGGGAAACACTGAAGCTTTCTTT. It yields the protein CASSYTGNTEAFF.

The rearrangement joins TRBV19 to TRBJ2-6; TRBD1 matches at 8 bases. Germline CDR1 and CDR2: LNHDA and SQIVND (reference sequence). V was pared by 3 bases and J by 4 bases, with 8 bases of the junction left unmatched. The CDR3 length is 17 residues. The CDR3 sequence: CASSMGQGARGANVLTF. DNA of the CDR3: TGTGCCAGTAGTATGGGGCAGGGGGCGCGAGGGGCCAACGTCCTGACTTTC.

This rearrangement joins TRBV19 to TRBJ1-2; D possibly corresponds to TRBD1 (6 bases). Germline CDR1 LNHDA, CDR2 SQIVND (reference sequence). This CDR3 has 14 amino acids. The germline V and J ends were trimmed by 3 bases and 1 base, with 9 bases remaining between them. The DNA for the CDR3 is TGTGCCAGTAGTATTTCGGGACATAACTATGGCTACACCTTC. It codes for CASSISGHNYGYTF.

This chain connects TRBV7-2 to TRBJ2-7; a possible D gene is TRBD1 (7 bases). Between the trimmed V and J ends, which lost 5 bases and 4 bases, there was a span of 18 bases. The CDR3 is 15 amino acids. Germline V lookup: CDR1 SGHTA, CDR2 FQGNSA. CDR3 region: CASSPQGGPTYEQYF. For the CDR3, the DNA is TGTGCCAGCAGCCCTCAGGGGGGACCTACTTACGAGCAGTACTTC.

The CDR3 DNA follows: TGTGCCAGCAGCTTGGGGAGGACAGAGACGAACACTGAAGCTTTCTTT. It codes for CASSLGRTETNTEAFF. The chain has TRBV5-5 and TRBJ1-1; D may be TRBD1 (6 bases). CDR3 length: 16 residues. Germline lookup yields CDR1 SGHKS and CDR2 YYEKEE (reference sequence). The V gene lost 0 bases and the J gene lost 1 base, with 13 bases spanning the gap.

This chain joins TRBV11-2 and TRBJ1-2, with 9 bases aligning to TRBD1. This CDR3 is 14 amino acids long. After removal of 2 bases from V and 6 bases from J, the junction contained 4 bases not matched to a gene. Germline CDR1 is SGHAT and CDR2 is FQNNGV. CDR3: CASSLMGQGDGYTF. As DNA, the CDR3 is TGTGCCAGCAGCTTAATGGGACAGGGAGATGGCTACACCTTC.

The V call is TRBV7-2, the J call TRBJ2-3, with D possibly TRBD2 on 6 matching bases. Trimming stripped 1 base from V and 0 bases from J, with 14 bases between. The CDR3 has 17 amino acids. Germline assignment: CDR1 SGHTA and CDR2 FQGNSA. In nucleotides, the CDR3 is TGTGCCAGCAGCTTAGGCGTTAGCGGACGTAGCACAGATACGCAGTATTTT. Translated: CASSLGVSGRSTDTQYF.

V gene TRBV5-1 combines with J gene TRBJ2-1; D might be TRBD2 (6 bases). There are 17 residues in the CDR3. CDR1 and CDR2 from the germline V gene are SGHRS and YFSETQ. V lost 0 bases to trimming and J lost 0 bases, with 13 bases between them. The CDR3 loop reads CASSLADGTGSYNEQFF. CDR3 nucleotide sequence: TGCGCCAGCAGCTTGGCCGATGGGACTGGCTCCTACAATGAGCAGTTCTTC.

The chain combines TRBV5-1 with TRBJ2-1; 9 nucleotides agree with TRBD1. V trimming: 6 bases; J trimming: 6 bases; junction bases outside the gene matches: 7. The germline V gene encodes CDR1 SGHRS and CDR2 YFSETQ. This CDR3 has 14 amino acids. CDR3 bases: TGCGCCAGCATTCCGACAGGGGGTTCCAATGAGCAGTTCTTC. As protein: CASIPTGGSNEQFF. The variable domain in full, completed from reference TRBV5-1 and TRBJ2-1, reads KAGVTQTPRYLIKTRGQQVTLSCSPISGHRSVSWYQQTPGQGLQFLFEYFSETQRNKGNFPGRFSGRQFSNSRSEMNVSTLELGDSALYLCASIPTGGSNEQFFGPGTRLTVL.

The chain is built from TRBV11-2 and TRBJ1-1; 9 bases are shared with TRBD1. In germline, CDR1 is SGHAT, CDR2 FQNNGV. The J segment lost 0 bases and the V segment lost 6 bases, leaving 5 bases of the junction unmatched. The CDR3 is made up of 15 amino acids. CDR3 nucleotides: TGTGCCAGCAGGTTCACAGGGGGCGTGAACACTGAAGCTTTCTTT. It codes for CASRFTGGVNTEAFF.

The V gene is TRBV4-1, the J gene TRBJ2-7, with D maybe TRBD1 (6 bases). The CDR3 is made up of 18 amino acids. Trimming left V 0 bases short and J 2 bases short, with 20 bases between. In germline, CDR1 is MGHRA, CDR2 YSYEKL. CDR3 coding DNA: TGCGCCAGCAGCCAAGAAGGGTGGAGGCAAGGGGGTGCCTACGAGCAGTACTTC. The encoded protein is CASSQEGWRQGGAYEQYF.

The rearrangement uses TRBV19 and TRBJ2-7, with D maybe TRBD2 (6 bases). CDR1 is LNHDA and CDR2 is SQIVND in the germline V gene (reference sequence). The V end was cut by 3 bases, the J end by 3 bases, with 12 bases between. The CDR3 has 14 amino acids. CDR3 amino acids: CASSIAGGLYEQYF. In nucleotides, the CDR3 is TGTGCCAGTAGTATCGCCGGGGGTCTCTACGAGCAGTACTTC.

In this sample, this clone turned up once. V and J are TRBV11-3 and TRBJ2-7; 9 nucleotides line up with TRBD1. V gave up 6 bases and J gave up 2 bases; unmatched junction bases: 11. CDR3 length: 16 amino acids. CDR1 SGHNT and CDR2 YENEEA come from the germline V gene. For the CDR3, the DNA is TGTGCCAGCAGGGGAAACCGACAGGGGGGGACCTACGAGCAGTACTTC. Protein sequence: CASRGNRQGGTYEQYF.

The rearrangement links TRBV23-1 to TRBJ1-2; perhaps TRBD1 as D (5 bases). Being an ORF, TRBV23-1 has a function that is uncertain. This CDR3 contains 13 residues. V lost 4 bases, J lost 6 bases, and 12 bases lay in between. The CDR3 reads CASSPRGFNGYTF. The DNA for the CDR3 is TGCGCCAGCAGTCCCCGGGGGTTCAATGGCTACACCTTC.

V is TRBV7-3 and J is TRBJ2-2; 7 bases fit TRBD2. The V and J ends lost 6 bases and 4 bases, in that order; junction bases with no gene match: 5. Germline V CDR1 and CDR2: SGHTA, FQGTGA. The CDR3 runs to 14 residues. CDR3: CASREGGFTGELFF. CDR3 nucleotide sequence: TGTGCCAGCAGAGAGGGAGGGTTCACCGGGGAGCTGTTTTTT.

V gene TRBV6-4 combines with J gene TRBJ2-1; TRBD2 aligns across 7 bases. Germline V gives CDR1 MRHNA, CDR2 SNTAGT. With V trimmed by 3 bases and J by 3 bases, 5 bases remained unmatched. CDR3 length: 15 residues. The CDR3 DNA reads as TGTGCCAGCAGTGAGGAAAGCGGGATCTACAATGAGCAGTTCTTC. Its protein product is CASSEESGIYNEQFF.

The rearrangement links TRBV25-1 to TRBJ1-1; 10 bases are a match to TRBD1. V lost 7 bases to trimming and J lost 11 bases; unmatched junction nucleotides: 13. The CDR3 contains 14 residues. CDR1 MGHDK and CDR2 SYGVNS come from the germline V gene. In DNA form, the CDR3 reads TGTGCCAGCACCCGGACAGGGGGAGGGGACTCGGCTTTCTTT. Translated, it gives CASTRTGGGDSAFF.

The rearrangement uses TRBV7-3 and TRBJ1-2, with TRBD1 matching 10 bases. This CDR3 contains 14 residues. The germline CDR1 and CDR2 sequences are SGHTA and FQGTGA. With 5 bases clipped from V and 4 bases from J, the junction kept 4 bases outside the gene matches. The CDR3 coding sequence is TGTGCCAGCAGCCTCGGACAGGGGGTCTATGGCTACACCTTC. This gives the protein CASSLGQGVYGYTF.

This chain joins TRBV7-3 and TRBJ2-1, with D perhaps TRBD1 (5 bases). The CDR3 runs to 14 residues. V lost 5 bases and J lost 5, with 13 bases in between. Germline CDR1 and CDR2: SGHTA and FQGTGA. CDR3: CASSPGQVDNEQFF. CDR3 nucleotide sequence: TGTGCCAGCAGCCCAGGACAAGTCGACAATGAGCAGTTCTTC.

This chain uses TRBV21-1 with TRBJ2-1; the D call of TRBD2 is as the table states it, not checked on the DNA. TRBV21-1 is marked as a pseudogene. This CDR3 is built from 19 residues. The CDR3 protein is CASSKDHVRTSGMYNEQFF. The CDR3 DNA sequence: TGTGCCAGCAGCAAAGACCACGTGAGGACTAGCGGGATGTACAATGAGCAGTTCTTC.

This clone has a single count. The gene calls are TRBV2 and TRBJ2-5; D is possibly TRBD2 (6 bases). V dropped 4 bases and J dropped 1 base, with 13 bases sitting between them. The CDR3 covers 15 residues. Germline assignment: CDR1 SNHLY and CDR2 FYNNEI. As DNA, the CDR3 is TGTGCCAGCAGTGGACGAATGGGGGGCCAAGAGACCCAGTACTTC. Its protein product is CASSGRMGGQETQYF.